This TCR beta chain was retrieved from a study of PD-1 blockade in mismatch repair-deficient tumors. Study background: Enrolled about 2012-2017, patients had progressing, pretreated mismatch repair-deficient cancers of approximately 13 types.

All patients were mismatch repair deficient, assessed by either PCR or immunohistochemistry. TCR sequencing covered a few patients who responded to pembrolizumab. As to this clone: Its specificity is unknown.

The CDR3 length is 11 residues. Germline V gives CDR1 LNHDA, CDR2 SQIVND (reference sequence). Trimming shortened V by 5 bases and J by 1 base, and 3 bases separated the two germline ends. Study-wide results and limits: Tumor-resident clones, often undetectable pretreatment in blood, expanded then contracted after pembrolizumab.

Assay used: immunoSEQ multiplex PCR; TCRdb lists only in-frame clones, some missing. The sample includes about 63,000 clones, around 89% of them seen just once. Sequencing was performed on peripheral blood, taken 52 weeks after starting pembrolizumab. The clonotype was recovered from an adult with mismatch repair-deficient cancer. The chain recombines TRBV19 with TRBJ2-7; D ambiguous. The CDR3 DNA sequence: TGTGCCAGTAGTTCATCCTACGAGCAGTACTTC. The encoded protein is CASSSSYEQYF. The full variable domain, completed using reference TRBV19 and TRBJ2-7, is DGGITQSPKYLFRKEGQNVTLSCEQNLNHDAMYWYRQDPGQGLRLIYYSQIVNDFQKGDIAEGYSVSREKKESFPLTVTSAQKNPTAFYLCASSSSYEQYFGPGTRLTVT.